These 30 T cell receptor beta chains share one sample of origin, sequenced in a study of vaccination effects on CD4 cells after COVID-19. The ViraFEST assay expanded antigen-specific CD4+ T cells with viral peptide pools before sequencing. When around 10 days of culture had elapsed, CD4+ T cells were isolated. Participants each got two BNT162b2 or mRNA-1273 vaccine doses. These TCRs are of unknown antigen specificity. Profiled with immunoSEQ multiplex PCR; TCRdb holds only in-frame clones, not every one. The data show under 80,000 clones, around 73% seen once. The specimen comprised CD4+ T cells from PBMCs cultured with HCoV-229E spike peptides, sampled after COVID-19 vaccination. These receptors came from a human donor who received a COVID-19 vaccine.

The chain has TRBV5-4 and TRBJ1-6; D not certain. Trimming stripped 4 bases from V and 5 bases from J, with 16 bases between. In germline, CDR1 is SGHNT, CDR2 YYREEE (reference sequence). The CDR3 extends over 16 amino acids. For the CDR3, the DNA is TGTGCCAGCAGCACAACGTTAGGACGGGATAATTCACCCCTCCACTTT. Amino acids: CASSTTLGRDNSPLHF.

The J gene is TRBJ2-4, the V gene TRBV4-1; 9 positions match TRBD2. The CDR3 spans 19 residues. The junction had 10 bases not matched to a gene; V was cut back by 0 bases and J by 1 base. Germline V gene lookup returns CDR1 MGHRA and CDR2 YSYEKL. CDR3 sequence reads: CASSQDRLAGAMAKNIQYF. The CDR3, as DNA: TGCGCCAGCAGCCAAGATAGGTTAGCGGGGGCGATGGCCAAAAACATTCAGTACTTC.

The J gene is TRBJ2-1, the V gene TRBV4-1; 11 nucleotides line up with TRBD1. The length of the CDR3 is 16 residues. V trimming: 5 bases; J trimming: 3 bases; junction bases outside the gene matches: 6. Germline assignment: CDR1 MGHRA and CDR2 YSYEKL. CDR3 protein: CASSDRTGGVYNEQFF. The CDR3 nucleotides read TGCGCCAGCAGCGACCGGACAGGGGGCGTCTACAATGAGCAGTTCTTC.

The chain has TRBV2 and TRBJ2-5; D unresolved. V gave up 4 bases and J gave up 0 bases, with 6 bases separating them. Germline-derived CDR1 and CDR2 are SNHLY and FYNNEI. The CDR3 spans 13 residues. For the CDR3, the DNA is TGTGCCAGCAGTGGACTGAACCAAGAGACCCAGTACTTC. This sequence encodes CASSGLNQETQYF.

The V call is TRBV19, the J call TRBJ2-3; TRBD2 is a possible D gene (8 bases). The length of the CDR3 is 15 residues. With 9 bases removed from V and 2 bases from J, the gap between germline ends came to 18 bases. Germline CDR1 reads LNHDA; CDR2 reads SQIVND (reference sequence). The CDR3 reads CASHGRGQNTDTQYF. The CDR3 nucleotides read TGTGCCAGCCACGGGAGGGGACAGAACACAGATACGCAGTATTTT. Full variable domain (outside the CDR3, taken from reference TRBV19 and TRBJ2-3): DGGITQSPKYLFRKEGQNVTLSCEQNLNHDAMYWYRQDPGQGLRLIYYSQIVNDFQKGDIAEGYSVSREKKESFPLTVTSAQKNPTAFYLCASHGRGQNTDTQYFGPGTRLTVL.

The CDR3 here is CAISDSKGQGHNEQFF. CDR3 coding DNA: TGTGCCATCAGTGACTCGAAGGGACAGGGCCACAATGAGCAGTTCTTC. This chain links TRBV10-3 with TRBJ2-1; 9 bases are a match to TRBD1. This CDR3 spans 16 amino acids. With 3 bases clipped from V and 5 bases from J, the junction kept 8 bases outside the gene matches. Germline values: CDR1 ENHRY, CDR2 SYGVKD.

The CDR3 DNA sequence: TGTGCCAGCAGCCACTTGGACGGAACCTACAATGAGCAGTTCTTC. This encodes CASSHLDGTYNEQFF. The chain combines TRBV9 with TRBJ2-1; D gene uncertain. The CDR3 is 15 residues long. The V gene's germline CDR1 is SGDLS and CDR2 YYNGEE. The germline V and J ends were trimmed by 4 bases and 2 bases, with 13 bases remaining between them.

The rearrangement uses TRBV24-1 and TRBJ2-3; maybe TRBD2 (5 bases). The CDR3 has 14 amino acids. The ends were cut back, 5 bases at V and 0 bases at J, with 8 bases in the middle. Germline CDR1 KGHDR, CDR2 SFDVKD. CDR3 nucleotides: TGTGCCACCAGTGCGACGGGAAGCACAGATACGCAGTATTTT. It is translated as CATSATGSTDTQYF.

The chain carries TRBV23-1 and TRBJ2-3; no reliable D call. TRBV23-1 is recorded as an ORF, its role being uncertain. This CDR3 spans 14 amino acids. V lost 4 bases and J lost 5, with 13 bases in between. CDR3 in amino acids: CASSRALWGDTQYF. Here the CDR3 DNA reads TGCGCCAGCAGTCGGGCTCTGTGGGGAGATACGCAGTATTTT.

V is TRBV5-1 and J is TRBJ2-7; the D is unclear. V was pared by 1 base and J by 2 bases, with 13 bases between. The length of the CDR3 is 15 residues. CDR1 SGHRS and CDR2 YFSETQ come from the germline V gene. The CDR3 protein is CASSLLSIGTYEQYV. The DNA for the CDR3 is TGCGCCAGCAGCTTGCTCAGCATTGGCACCTACGAGCAGTACGTC.

The chain carries TRBV24-1 and TRBJ1-2; the match to TRBD1 covers 8 bases. Per germline, CDR1 KGHDR and CDR2 SFDVKD. The CDR3 length is 16 residues. After removal of 3 bases from V and 4 bases from J, the junction contained 9 bases not matched to a gene. The CDR3 here is CATSDKTGDERYGYTF. In DNA form, the CDR3 reads TGTGCCACCAGTGATAAGACAGGGGACGAGCGCTATGGCTACACCTTC.

A few counts support this clone. The rearrangement joins TRBV6-6 to TRBJ1-5; TRBD1 aligns across 10 bases. Looked up from germline, CDR1 is MNHNY and CDR2 is SVGAGI (reference sequence). V was pared by 7 bases and J by 11 bases, with 14 bases of the junction left unmatched. The CDR3 runs 15 residues. CDR3 sequence: CASNPGQGPIGAQHF. The DNA for the CDR3 is TGTGCCAGCAACCCGGGACAGGGGCCGATAGGGGCCCAGCATTTT.

This chain links TRBV15 with TRBJ1-2; D is unresolved. This CDR3 comprises 13 residues. Trimming left V 5 bases short and J 2 bases short, with 9 bases between. Germline CDR1 reads LNHNV; CDR2 reads YYDKDF (reference sequence). This CDR3 reads CATSRDKNYGYTF. For the CDR3, the DNA is TGTGCCACCAGCCGCGACAAGAACTATGGCTACACCTTC. Supplemented by reference TRBV15 and TRBJ1-2, the full variable domain reads DAMVIQNPRYQVTQFGKPVTLSCSQTLNHNVMYWYQQKSSQAPKLLFHYYDKDFNNEADTPDNFQSRRPNTSFCFLDIRSPGLGDTAMYLCATSRDKNYGYTFGSGTRLTVV.

The rearrangement joins TRBV5-6 to TRBJ2-7, with D possibly matching TRBD2 (6 bases). CDR1 is SGHDT, CDR2 YYEEEE, per germline. The CDR3 has 15 amino acids. Trimming shortened V by 5 bases and J by 0 bases, and 15 bases separated the two germline ends. CDR3 coding DNA: TGTGCCAGCAGTCTTGGGTGGAGGGGCTCCTACGAGCAGTACGTC. Translation: CASSLGWRGSYEQYV.

CDR3 sequence (DNA): TGTGCCAGCAGCCGCAGAACAGGGGGCTATGGCTACACCTTC. This gives the protein CASSRRTGGYGYTF. This chain links TRBV7-2 with TRBJ1-2; 8 bases fit TRBD1. The CDR3 is 14 amino acids. Germline assignment: CDR1 SGHTA and CDR2 FQGNSA. V was clipped by 5 bases and J by 4 bases; unmatched bases: 6.

The CDR3 sequence: CATSDLGSGKAQYF. The CDR3 DNA reads as TGTGCCACCAGTGATTTAGGATCGGGGAAGGCCCAGTACTTC. The chain uses TRBV24-1 and TRBJ2-5; tentative D call: TRBD2 (5 bases). From germline, CDR1 is KGHDR and CDR2 SFDVKD. Trimming took 1 base from V and 9 from J, leaving 14 bases between them. This CDR3 spans 14 amino acids.

J is TRBJ2-4 and V is TRBV5-1; TRBD2 matches at 7 bases. After removal of 0 bases from V and 7 bases from J, the junction contained 7 bases not matched to a gene. The CDR3 has 15 residues. Germline V gene sequence: CDR1 SGHRS, CDR2 YFSETQ. The CDR3 nucleotides read TGCGCCAGCAGCTTGGGTTCCGCGGGAGCCAACATTCAGTACTTC. As protein: CASSLGSAGANIQYF.

The chain combines TRBV5-6 with TRBJ1-5, with TRBD1 matching over 8 bases. This CDR3 has 15 amino acids. Germline loops: CDR1 SGHDT, CDR2 YYEEEE. V was pared by 5 bases and J by 6 bases, with 10 bases of the junction left unmatched. The CDR3 protein is CASSSWTGLRQPQHF. CDR3 nucleotide sequence: TGTGCCAGCAGTTCCTGGACAGGGCTACGTCAGCCCCAGCATTTT.

V gene TRBV7-8 combines with J gene TRBJ2-2; the D gene is possibly TRBD1 (6 bases). Germline CDR1 and CDR2: SGHVS and FQNEAQ. The CDR3 runs 16 residues. V dropped 8 bases and J dropped 2 bases, with 18 bases sitting between them. The CDR3 DNA sequence: TGTGCCAGCGGGCTGCGGACAGTGTTAAACACCGGGGAGCTGTTTTTT. It translates to CASGLRTVLNTGELFF.

V gene TRBV6-2 or TRBV6-3 combines with J gene TRBJ2-3; D gene unclear. There are 15 residues in the CDR3. Trimming took 2 bases from V and 0 from J, leaving 9 bases between them. Germline CDR1 and CDR2: MNHEY and SVGEGT. The CDR3 region is CASSYRVSSTDTQYF. CDR3 bases: TGTGCCAGCAGTTACCGCGTCAGCAGCACAGATACGCAGTATTTT.

This clone was seen only a few times. This chain connects TRBV6-5 to TRBJ1-1; D is possibly TRBD1 (5 bases). Germline CDR1 is MNHEY and CDR2 is SVGAGI. CDR3 length: 12 amino acids. Trimming shortened V by 6 bases and J by 4 bases, and 9 bases separated the two germline ends. CDR3 region: CASRGDGTEAFF. The CDR3 nucleotides read TGTGCCAGCAGGGGGGATGGCACTGAAGCTTTCTTT.

The chain links TRBV2 to TRBJ2-7; 12 bases map to TRBD2. The CDR3 is made up of 13 amino acids. The germline CDR1 and CDR2 sequences are SNHLY and FYNNEI. J lost 7 bases, V lost 6 bases, and 4 bases had no gene match. The CDR3 loop reads CASSLAGGHEQYV. The CDR3 DNA follows: TGTGCCAGCAGCCTAGCGGGGGGGCATGAGCAGTACGTC.

This sequence joins TRBV5-1 and TRBJ2-5, with 9 bases lining up with TRBD2. CDR1 SGHRS and CDR2 YFSETQ come from the germline V gene. Unmatched junction bases numbered 10, after V lost 0 bases and J lost 10 bases. This CDR3 contains 15 residues. DNA of the CDR3: TGCGCCAGCAGCTTGGAGGAGGCTAGCGGGGCCAGCCAGTACTTC. This sequence encodes CASSLEEASGASQYF.

The chain joins TRBV7-2 to TRBJ2-3; D gene ambiguous. Trimming pared 1 base from V and 5 bases from J, leaving 13 bases between. The V gene's germline CDR1 is SGHTA and CDR2 FQGNSA. The CDR3 contains 15 residues. CDR3 nucleotide sequence: TGTGCCAGCAGCTTAGAAATCGTGCAAGGAGATACGCAGTATTTT. The encoded protein is CASSLEIVQGDTQYF.

The V and J genes are TRBV3-1 (or the pseudogene TRBV3-2) and TRBJ1-4; 8 bases map to TRBD1. CDR3 length equals 15 residues. V dropped 4 bases and J dropped 4; count of bases not matched to a gene: 5. Germline lookup yields CDR1 LGHDT and CDR2 YNNKEL (reference sequence). The CDR3 DNA sequence: TGTGCCAGCAGCCCCTGGGACAGGCGTAATGAAAAACTGTTTTTT. It is translated as CASSPWDRRNEKLFF.

CDR3 in DNA: TGTGCCAGCAGACCCTGGGGGGCTGGGAACACTGAAGCTTTCTTT. It codes for CASRPWGAGNTEAFF. The chain is built from TRBV2 and TRBJ1-1, with D possibly matching TRBD1 (6 bases). Germline V CDR1 and CDR2: SNHLY, FYNNEI. The CDR3 consists of 15 residues. Trimming took 6 bases from V and 1 from J, leaving 15 bases between them. The full variable domain, in which reference TRBV2 and TRBJ1-1 provide the parts outside the CDR3, is EPEVTQTPSHQVTQMGQEVILRCVPISNHLYFYWYRQILGQKVEFLVSFYNNEISEKSEIFDDQFSVERPDGSNFTLKIRSTKLEDSAMYFCASRPWGAGNTEAFFGQGTRLTVV.

This clone was detected a few times. The chain couples TRBV2 to TRBJ2-2; TRBD1 might be the D (5 bases). Trimming took off 1 base at V and 1 base at J, with 10 bases between the two ends. The CDR3 has 16 amino acids. Germline assignment: CDR1 SNHLY and CDR2 FYNNEI. The CDR3: CASSEEGQVNTGELFF. The CDR3 coding sequence is TGTGCCAGCAGTGAAGAGGGGCAGGTGAACACCGGGGAGCTGTTTTTT.

This clone appeared a few times. The V and J genes are TRBV6-5 and TRBJ2-3, with TRBD1 matching over 9 bases. V lost 2 bases and J lost 2; bases outside the gene matches: 2. Per the germline V gene, CDR1 is MNHEY and CDR2 is SVGAGI. This CDR3 is built from 15 residues. In DNA, the CDR3 is TGTGCCAGCAGTTACGGACAGGGGCCCACAGATACGCAGTATTTT. It specifies CASSYGQGPTDTQYF.

The V gene is TRBV19, the J gene TRBJ2-3, with TRBD2 matching over 13 bases. The CDR3 sequence is 14 residues long. The V and J ends lost 5 bases and 9 bases, in that order; junction bases with no gene match: 5. CDR1 and CDR2 from the germline V gene are LNHDA and SQIVND (reference sequence). The chain's CDR3 is CASSRLAGGGTQYF. CDR3 bases: TGTGCCAGTAGTCGACTAGCGGGGGGAGGCACGCAGTATTTT. Full variable domain (rest looked up from reference TRBV19 and TRBJ2-3): DGGITQSPKYLFRKEGQNVTLSCEQNLNHDAMYWYRQDPGQGLRLIYYSQIVNDFQKGDIAEGYSVSREKKESFPLTVTSAQKNPTAFYLCASSRLAGGGTQYFGPGTRLTVL.

The rearrangement joins TRBV5-4 to TRBJ2-6; D unresolved. This CDR3 is 13 amino acids long. V lost 1 base and J 3 bases, leaving 2 bases between the germline ends. Per the germline V gene, CDR1 is SGHNT and CDR2 is YYREEE (reference sequence). Written as DNA, the CDR3 is TGTGCCAGCAGCTTGTTTGGGGCCAACGTCCTGACTTTC. Translating gives CASSLFGANVLTF. Full variable domain (rest looked up from reference TRBV5-4 and TRBJ2-6): ETGVTQSPTHLIKTRGQQVTLRCSSQSGHNTVSWYQQALGQGPQFIFQYYREEENGRGNFPPRFSGLQFPNYSSELNVNALELDDSALYLCASSLFGANVLTFGAGSRLTVL.